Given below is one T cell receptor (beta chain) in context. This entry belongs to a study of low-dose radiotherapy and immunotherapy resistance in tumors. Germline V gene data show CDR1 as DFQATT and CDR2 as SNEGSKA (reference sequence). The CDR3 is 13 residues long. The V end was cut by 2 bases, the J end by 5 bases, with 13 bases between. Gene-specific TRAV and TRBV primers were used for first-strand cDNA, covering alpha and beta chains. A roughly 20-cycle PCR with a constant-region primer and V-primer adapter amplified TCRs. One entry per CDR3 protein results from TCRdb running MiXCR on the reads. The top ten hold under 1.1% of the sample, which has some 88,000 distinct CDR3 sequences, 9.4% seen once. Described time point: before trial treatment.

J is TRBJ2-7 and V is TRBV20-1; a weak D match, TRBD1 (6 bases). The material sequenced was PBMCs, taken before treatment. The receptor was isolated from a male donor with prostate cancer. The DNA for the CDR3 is TGCAGTGCTAGATTCCCAGGGGCCAACGAGCAGTACTTC. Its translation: CSARFPGANEQYF.